The 5 T cell receptor beta chains given below trace back to one sample, sequenced in a study of T cell responses to AZD1222 COVID-19 vaccine. Profiling relied on immunoSEQ multiplex PCR, and the TCRdb table lists in-frame clones only, not all of them. This sample carries about 150,000 clones, approximately 94% of them seen once, and the ten largest clones take over 0.95%. The source was peripheral blood, collected on day 0 of AZD1222 vaccination. The receptors here all came from an adult in good health.

V usage is TRBV4-1 and J usage is TRBJ2-1; 9 bases are a match to TRBD2. Per germline, CDR1 MGHRA and CDR2 YSYEKL. Unmatched junction bases numbered 4, after V lost 4 bases and J lost 9 bases. This CDR3 comprises 13 residues. CDR3 amino acids: CASSRPSGAEQFF. The CDR3 coding sequence is TGCGCCAGCAGCCGGCCTAGCGGGGCTGAGCAGTTCTTC.

The chain recombines TRBV28 with TRBJ2-2, with D tentatively TRBD1 (6 bases). CDR1 and CDR2 from the germline V gene are MDHEN and SYDVKM. The CDR3 covers 13 residues. V was cut by 4 bases and J by 6 bases, with 9 bases left in between. In DNA, the CDR3 is TGTGCCAGCAGTTCGCCAGGGGCCGGGGAGCTGTTTTTT. It is translated as CASSSPGAGELFF. Filled out from reference TRBV28 and TRBJ2-2, the complete variable domain reads DVKVTQSSRYLVKRTGEKVFLECVQDMDHENMFWYRQDPGLGLRLIYFSYDVKMKEKGDIPEGYSVSREKKERFSLILESASTNQTSMYLCASSSPGAGELFFGEGSRLTVL.

V gene TRBV2 combines with J gene TRBJ2-2, with unresolved D. The CDR3 has 13 residues. Per germline, CDR1 SNHLY and CDR2 FYNNEI. Trimming shortened V by 2 bases and J by 2 bases, and 3 bases separated the two germline ends. The CDR3 DNA reads TGTGCCAGCAGTGAAATAAACACCGGGGAGCTGTTTTTT. This sequence encodes CASSEINTGELFF.

The chain links TRBV28 to TRBJ1-1; D is ambiguous. V lost 11 bases to trimming and J lost 1 base, with 8 bases between them. CDR1 is MDHEN, CDR2 SYDVKM, per germline. CDR3 length: 11 residues. In nucleotides, the CDR3 is TGTGCCGCGGCATCGAACACTGAAGCTTTCTTT. This gives the protein CAAASNTEAFF.

The chain recombines TRBV11-2 with TRBJ1-3; D is possibly TRBD1 (5 bases). The CDR3 consists of 14 residues. Germline loops: CDR1 SGHAT, CDR2 FQNNGV. The V and J ends lost 4 bases and 4 bases respectively, with 11 bases between them. This CDR3 is CASSSRGSGNTIYF. The DNA for the CDR3 is TGTGCCAGCAGCTCTCGGGGCTCCGGAAACACCATATATTTT.